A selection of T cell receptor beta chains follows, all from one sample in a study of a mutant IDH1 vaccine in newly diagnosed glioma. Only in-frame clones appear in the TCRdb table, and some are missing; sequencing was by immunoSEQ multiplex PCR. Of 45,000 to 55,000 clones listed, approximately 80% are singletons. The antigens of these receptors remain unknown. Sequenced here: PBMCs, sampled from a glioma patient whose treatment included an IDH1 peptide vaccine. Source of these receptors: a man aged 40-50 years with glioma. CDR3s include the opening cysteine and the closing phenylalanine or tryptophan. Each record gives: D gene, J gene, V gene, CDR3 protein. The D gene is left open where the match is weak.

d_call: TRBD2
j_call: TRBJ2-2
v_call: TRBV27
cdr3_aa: CASSSSGRPGELFF

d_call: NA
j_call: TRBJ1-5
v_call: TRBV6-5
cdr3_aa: CASRVVGQPQHF

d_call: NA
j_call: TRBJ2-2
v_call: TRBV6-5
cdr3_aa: CASTPSGHSNGELFF

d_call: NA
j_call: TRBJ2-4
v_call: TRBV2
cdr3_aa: CASRGGGGNIQYF

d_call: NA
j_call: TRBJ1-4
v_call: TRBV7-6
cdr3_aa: CASSQGGPYEKLFF

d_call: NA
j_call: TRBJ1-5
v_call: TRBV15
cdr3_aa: CATSGQFNQPQHF

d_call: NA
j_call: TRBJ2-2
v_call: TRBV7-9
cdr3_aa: CASSPSYRTVNTGELFF

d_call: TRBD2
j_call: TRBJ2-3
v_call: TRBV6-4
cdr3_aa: CASSVAGASDTQYF

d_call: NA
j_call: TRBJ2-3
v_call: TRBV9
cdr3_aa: CASSVGGHGGDTQYF

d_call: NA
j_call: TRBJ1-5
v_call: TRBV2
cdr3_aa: CASRYQGSGYQPQHF

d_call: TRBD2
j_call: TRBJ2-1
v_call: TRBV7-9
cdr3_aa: CASSFNRTSGNEQFF

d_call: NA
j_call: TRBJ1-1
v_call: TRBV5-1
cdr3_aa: CASSLETVLNTEAFF

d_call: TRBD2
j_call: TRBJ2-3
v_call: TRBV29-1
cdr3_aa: CSVEGREGLDTQYF

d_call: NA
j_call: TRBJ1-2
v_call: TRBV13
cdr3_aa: CASSSRGGNYGYTF

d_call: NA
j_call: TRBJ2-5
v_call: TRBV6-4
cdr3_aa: CASSEASRDRWTQYF

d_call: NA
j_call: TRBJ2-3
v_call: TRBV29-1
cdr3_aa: CSVEVLSGTQYF

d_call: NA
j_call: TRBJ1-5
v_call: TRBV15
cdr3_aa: CATGLTDSNQPQHF

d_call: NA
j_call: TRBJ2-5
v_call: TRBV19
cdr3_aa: CASSPQRDGETQYF

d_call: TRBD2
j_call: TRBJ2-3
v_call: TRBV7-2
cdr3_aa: CASSLGLAGTDTQYF

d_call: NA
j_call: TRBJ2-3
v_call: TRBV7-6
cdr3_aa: CASSLAQTDTQYF

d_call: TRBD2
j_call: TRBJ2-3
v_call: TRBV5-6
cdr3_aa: CASSLGPQREGDTQYF

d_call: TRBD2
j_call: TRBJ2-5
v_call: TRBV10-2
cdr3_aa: CASGAAGVGETQYF

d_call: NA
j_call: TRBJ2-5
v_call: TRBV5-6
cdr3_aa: CASSFGQPGTQYF